This TCR beta chain was identified during a study of blood T cell repertoires in COVID-19 (dated by TCRdb to 2020 to 2022). Some background on the complete study: Samples covering the acute and convalescent phases of COVID-19 were provided by collaborators in the United States, Italy and Spain. The prospective study material was composed of cDNA or gDNA derived from T cells, B-cell-depleted T cells, or PBMCs. Subjects who had been exposed to COVID-19, were actively infected with it, or had recovered from it provided the deeply sampled blood TCRbeta repertoires that made up the dataset. The repertoires were made available in a free public database intended to serve as a resource for research on the immune response to SARS-CoV-2. Samples were obtained from the ongoing ImmuneRACE study (first 160 participants) and from some 1,200 subjects provided by 6 global collaborators. A de-identified subject ID, COVID-19 status, age in years and sex were almost always included in the sample metadata. Where available, HLA class I and class II types were obtained from metadata supplied by the sample provider rather than from assay-based typing. Overall results and qualifications from the work: Clinical and demographic metadata were provided uncurated, with the amount varying by source and participant.

At one collaborating source in Seattle, patients were enrolled during active infection and were followed longitudinally through the course of disease. Whole blood was collected in K2EDTA tubes by collaborating institutions according to the institutions' own protocols. For TCRbeta analysis, collaborators shipped samples in one of three forms: frozen whole blood, isolated PBMCs, or DNA extracted from either of those sample types. As for this clone: No antigen is known for it. The input lacks base qualities; no much larger clone sits a single base away.

TCRbeta CDR3 regions were amplified from genomic DNA using the immunoSEQ Assay, a bias-controlled multiplex PCR. The original methods were these. The number of nucleated cells in each sample was estimated by amplification of reference gene primers within the assay. Sequence reads were collapsed and filtered to measure the absolute abundance of every unique TCRbeta CDR3 rearrangement. Productive Simpson clonality was computed per sample as the square root of Simpson's diversity index over productive rearrangements. Held by TCRdb, this immuneACCESS table contains in-frame sequences only and omits some clones. Under half of the omission traces to an unresolved V gene where checked; the cause of the rest is unknown. V and J calls and clone size follow that table, whereas D and trimming were derived from the DNA. The sample table shows roughly 180,000 clones, and 79% are seen once. The ten biggest clones cover around 8% of the sample.

V is pruned by 4 bases and J by 1 base, leaving 5 bases of the junction without a gene match. From the germline V gene, CDR1 is SGHTS and CDR2 is YDEGEE. The CDR3, from cysteine to phenylalanine, totals 16 residues. Only the CDR3 DNA stays, 48 bases, in frame from base 1. Here the chain combines TRBV5-8 and TRBJ2-5; TRBD2 fits 12 bases in the junction. Sequences were obtained from peripheral blood. This TCR came from a woman aged 55 to 70 with COVID-19, enrolled during active disease. The CDR3 is CASSRGLAGFQETQYF. The DNA is TGTGCCAGCAGCCGCGGACTAGCGGGGTTCCAAGAGACCCAGTACTTC.